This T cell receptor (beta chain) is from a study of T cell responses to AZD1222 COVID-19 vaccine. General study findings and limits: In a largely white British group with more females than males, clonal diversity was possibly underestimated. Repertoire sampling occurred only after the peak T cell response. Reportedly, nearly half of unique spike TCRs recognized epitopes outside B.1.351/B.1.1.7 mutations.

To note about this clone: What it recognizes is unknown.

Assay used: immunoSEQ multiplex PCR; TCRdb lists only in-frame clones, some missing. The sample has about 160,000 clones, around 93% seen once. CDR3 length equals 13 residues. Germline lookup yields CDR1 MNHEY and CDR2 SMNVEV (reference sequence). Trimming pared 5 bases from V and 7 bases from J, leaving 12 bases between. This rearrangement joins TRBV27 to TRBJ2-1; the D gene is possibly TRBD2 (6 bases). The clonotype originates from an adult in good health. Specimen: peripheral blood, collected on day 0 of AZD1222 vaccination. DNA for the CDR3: TGTGCCAGCAGTCTATGGGGGGAGAATGAGCAGTTCTTC. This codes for CASSLWGENEQFF.